These 10 T cell receptor beta chains were all obtained from the same sample, sequenced in a study of graft-versus-host responses after intestinal transplantation. Method: immunoSEQ multiplex PCR; TCRdb's copy keeps in-frame clones and lacks some. This sample has 35,000 to 50,000 clones, with just under 95% found just once. Sequencing used PBMCs, obtained 335 days after intestinal transplant. Receptors originate from a human patient who received an intestinal transplant, so some T cells may come from the graft donor.

This clone showed up just a few times. The chain is built from TRBV2 and TRBJ2-2; D is possibly TRBD1 (5 bases). This CDR3 has 13 amino acids. Germline V CDR1 and CDR2: SNHLY, FYNNEI. V gave up 7 bases and J gave up 6 bases, with 12 bases separating them. The CDR3 sequence: CASIQGRPGELFF. The CDR3 nucleotides read TGTGCCAGCATCCAGGGTCGGCCCGGGGAGCTGTTTTTT. Full variable domain (rest looked up from reference TRBV2 and TRBJ2-2): EPEVTQTPSHQVTQMGQEVILRCVPISNHLYFYWYRQILGQKVEFLVSFYNNEISEKSEIFDDQFSVERPDGSNFTLKIRSTKLEDSAMYFCASIQGRPGELFFGEGSRLTVL.

V gene TRBV6-1 combines with J gene TRBJ2-2; tentative D call: TRBD1 (6 bases). With 1 base removed from V and 3 bases from J, the gap between germline ends came to 6 bases. This CDR3 has 14 residues. Germline CDR1 and CDR2: MNHNS and SASEGT. The CDR3 DNA reads as TGTGCCAGCAGTGAAGGACAGGACACCGGGGAGCTGTTTTTT. Translating gives CASSEGQDTGELFF.

The chain has TRBV27 and TRBJ1-4; a weak D match, TRBD1 (6 bases). The CDR3 loop spans 13 amino acids. V was trimmed by 2 bases and J by 8 bases, leaving 9 bases between them. Germline CDR1 and CDR2: MNHEY and SMNVEV (reference sequence). CDR3 bases: TGTGCCAGCAGTTTAGGGGGCGGGGAAAAACTGTTTTTT. This encodes CASSLGGGEKLFF.

The chain carries TRBV10-3 and TRBJ1-1; D gene unclear. V lost 3 bases and J 3 bases, leaving 8 bases between the germline ends. The germline V gene has CDR1 ENHRY and CDR2 SYGVKD. The CDR3 length is 13 residues. The CDR3 reads CAISDSVDTEAFF. CDR3 DNA: TGTGCCATCAGTGATTCGGTTGACACTGAAGCTTTCTTT.

The chain joins TRBV9 to TRBJ2-1; 7 positions match TRBD2. Germline CDR1 reads SGDLS; CDR2 reads YYNGEE. CDR3 length: 18 residues. V shed 0 bases and J 9 bases; nucleotides not matched to a gene: 18. CDR3 protein: CASSVASEPAAGDSEQFF. CDR3 nucleotide sequence: TGTGCCAGCAGCGTAGCTTCGGAGCCAGCGGCGGGAGATAGTGAGCAGTTCTTC.

The chain joins TRBV6-5 to TRBJ1-6, with D perhaps TRBD1 (5 bases). Germline values: CDR1 MNHEY, CDR2 SVGAGI. CDR3 length: 16 amino acids. Trimming cost V 2 bases and J 9 bases, with 17 bases left between them. In DNA form, the CDR3 reads TGTGCCAGCAGTTACCTCGCGGGAGGGGCTAGTTCACCCCTCCACTTT. Translated: CASSYLAGGASSPLHF.

V is TRBV27 and J is TRBJ2-7; TRBD1 is a possible D gene (5 bases). The V gene lost 2 bases and the J gene lost 1 base, with 6 bases spanning the gap. This CDR3 is 13 amino acids long. The V gene's germline CDR1 is MNHEY and CDR2 SMNVEV (reference sequence). For the CDR3, the DNA is TGTGCCAGCAGTTTAGACAGTTCCTACGAGCAGTACTTC. Translating it yields CASSLDSSYEQYF.

The V call is TRBV7-2, the J call TRBJ1-5, with 7 bases identical to TRBD1. The junction had 4 bases not matched to a gene; V was cut back by 3 bases and J by 8 bases. The CDR3 sequence is 13 residues long. The V gene's germline CDR1 is SGHTA and CDR2 FQGNSA. CDR3 sequence reads: CASSFRQGEPQHF. The DNA of the CDR3 is TGTGCCAGCAGCTTCAGGCAGGGGGAGCCCCAGCATTTT.

J is TRBJ2-1 and V is TRBV9; possibly TRBD1 for D (5 bases). CDR3 size: 15 residues. The germline gives CDR1 SGDLS, CDR2 YYNGEE. V was cut by 0 bases and J by 9 bases, with 16 bases left in between. The CDR3 loop reads CASSVEGVSKSEQFF. CDR3 bases: TGTGCCAGCAGCGTAGAAGGGGTCTCTAAGAGTGAGCAGTTCTTC.

DNA for the CDR3: TGCGCCAGCAGCTTGGCTGCAACCGGGACTAGCGCCTACGAGCAGTACTTC. As protein: CASSLAATGTSAYEQYF. The chain has TRBV5-1 and TRBJ2-7; 10 bases align to TRBD2. Germline V gives CDR1 SGHRS, CDR2 YFSETQ. The V segment lost 0 bases and the J segment 2 bases; nucleotides outside the gene matches: 8. The CDR3 totals 17 residues.